These 32 T cell receptor beta chains were all obtained from the same sample, sequenced in a study of patients and donors after allogeneic stem cell transplantation. Each CDR3 protein is one row after TCRdb ran MiXCR on the RT-PCR reads. The repertoire holds 57,000 or so distinct CDR3 sequences, with approximately 12% as singletons. The material sequenced was blood, either unsorted or a sorted T cell fraction (not recorded which). The receptors here all came from a human donor who was either an allogeneic HSCT recipient or a stem cell or donor lymphocyte infusion donor (not recorded which). It is not recorded whose cells these are; they may come from a transplant donor.

This clonotype was counted between two and nine times. The chain employs TRBV6-5 and TRBJ1-2; D gene ambiguous. Germline values: CDR1 MNHEY, CDR2 SVGAGI. The V end lost 2 bases, the J end lost 2 bases, and 12 bases lay between the germline ends. The CDR3 totals 15 residues. The CDR3 DNA reads as TGTGCCAGCAGTTACGGCGAGGCCATAAACTATGGCTACACCTTC. Translating gives CASSYGEAINYGYTF.

This clonotype was seen at least ten times. The rearrangement joins TRBV20-1 to TRBJ2-1; 11 positions agree with TRBD2. V lost 7 bases, J lost 3 bases, and 5 bases stayed unmatched. The CDR3 is 14 amino acids. Germline-derived CDR1 and CDR2 are DFQATT and SNEGSKA (reference sequence). CDR3 nucleotides: TGCAGTGTCCTGACTAGCGGGATCTACAATGAGCAGTTCTTC. This sequence encodes CSVLTSGIYNEQFF.

There are a few counts of this clonotype. The V and J genes are TRBV18 and TRBJ1-4, with D unclear. CDR1 is KGHSH, CDR2 LQKENI, per germline. The germline V and J ends were trimmed by 3 bases and 0 bases, with 11 bases remaining between them. The CDR3 consists of 16 residues. The CDR3 DNA is TGTGCCAGCTCACCTTCGGCAGATTCAACTAATGAAAAACTGTTTTTT. This gives the protein CASSPSADSTNEKLFF.

This clonotype was counted at least ten times. The chain uses TRBV27 and TRBJ1-5, with D tentatively TRBD1 (6 bases). The CDR3 is 16 residues long. Germline CDR1 MNHEY, CDR2 SMNVEV (reference sequence). Trimming took 3 bases from V and 11 from J, leaving 23 bases between them. CDR3 sequence reads: CASSFWGPGRGGSQHF. The CDR3 DNA reads TGTGCCAGCAGTTTTTGGGGGCCAGGCCGAGGGGGGTCCCAGCATTTT.

This clonotype came up a few times. V and J are TRBV5-1 and TRBJ2-2; D is tentatively TRBD1 or TRBD2 (5 bases each). The V end lost 7 bases, the J end lost 3 bases, and 16 bases lay between the germline ends. The CDR3 has 15 residues. The germline V gene has CDR1 SGHRS and CDR2 YFSETQ. CDR3 bases: TGCGCCAGCCGAGGGGCTAGCTACGACACCGGGGAGCTGTTTTTT. As protein: CASRGASYDTGELFF.

V and J are TRBV12-3 or TRBV12-4 and TRBJ2-1, with 10 bases lining up with TRBD1. The CDR3 covers 13 residues. The V segment lost 7 bases and the J segment 6 bases; nucleotides outside the gene matches: 3. The CDR3 DNA sequence: TGTGCCAGCATCGGGGACAGGGGCAATGAGCAGTTCTTC. It encodes CASIGDRGNEQFF.

The chain carries TRBV5-1 and TRBJ2-3, with 12 bases that match TRBD2. V shed 0 bases, J shed 5 bases, and the junction held 7 bases outside the gene matches. In germline, CDR1 is SGHRS, CDR2 YFSETQ. This CDR3 is 17 amino acids long. CDR3 sequence (DNA): TGCGCCAGCAGCTTGGGACTAGCGGGAGTATCAGTAGATACGCAGTATTTT. This gives the protein CASSLGLAGVSVDTQYF.

This clonotype has a handful of counts. The CDR3 bases are TGTGCCAGCAGCACCCTAGCGGGAGGCTCCTACGAGCAGTACTTC. This sequence encodes CASSTLAGGSYEQYF. The chain uses TRBV5-4 and TRBJ2-7; 11 bases are a match to TRBD2. The J segment lost 0 bases and the V segment lost 4 bases, leaving 3 bases of the junction unmatched. CDR3 length equals 15 residues. From germline, CDR1 is SGHNT and CDR2 YYREEE (reference sequence).

There are many counts of this clonotype. The genes are TRBV4-1 and TRBJ2-5; D is unresolved. This CDR3 is built from 12 residues. The V end lost 0 bases, the J end lost 4 bases, and 3 bases lay between the germline ends. Germline V CDR1 and CDR2: MGHRA, YSYEKL. As DNA, the CDR3 is TGCGCCAGCAGCCAAGACCGAGAGACCCAGTACTTC. It is translated as CASSQDRETQYF.

This clonotype was recorded many times. The genes are TRBV24-1 and TRBJ2-3, with a tentative D call TRBD1 (6 bases). This CDR3 has 16 amino acids. Trimming left V 4 bases short and J 0 bases short, with 13 bases between. CDR1 and CDR2 from the germline V gene are KGHDR and SFDVKD. The DNA for the CDR3 is TGTGCCACCAGTGACCCATGGACAGCTAGCACAGATACGCAGTATTTT. Translation gives CATSDPWTASTDTQYF.

The chain joins TRBV20-1 to TRBJ2-7; no clear D. The CDR3 totals 14 residues. The V gene lost 6 bases and the J gene lost 2 bases, with 17 bases spanning the gap. Germline CDR1 is DFQATT and CDR2 is SNEGSKA (reference sequence). CDR3 sequence (DNA): TGCAGTGCAAAGACCCTAGAGATTCCCTACGAGCAGTACTTC. This translates into CSAKTLEIPYEQYF.

This clonotype came up many times. The rearrangement uses TRBV18 and TRBJ1-1; D not resolved. The germline V gene encodes CDR1 KGHSH and CDR2 LQKENI. V was cut by 6 bases and J by 3 bases, with 8 bases left in between. The length of the CDR3 is 12 residues. CDR3 loop: CASSPVDTEAFF. In DNA, the CDR3 is TGTGCCAGCTCGCCGGTGGACACTGAAGCTTTCTTT.

In the case of this clonotype: No conserved phenylalanine or tryptophan ends this CDR3, so it is likely a read error. The limits of the CDR3 on the DNA are not certain, so only TCRdb's listed CDR3 is given. V is TRBV7-3 and J is TRBJ1-4; the table's D gene call, TRBD1, was not cross checked with the DNA. Germline V gene sequence: CDR1 SGHTA, CDR2 FQGTGA. Both ends counted, the CDR3 spans 15 residues. CDR3 loop: CASSLSGATNEKPFL.

The V call is TRBV5-1, the J call TRBJ2-3, with D unresolved. The ends were cut back, 0 bases at V and 0 bases at J, with 8 bases in the middle. The CDR3 extends over 15 amino acids. Germline V lookup: CDR1 SGHRS, CDR2 YFSETQ. As DNA, the CDR3 is TGCGCCAGCAGCTTGGACCGCCCAAGCACAGATACGCAGTATTTT. Its protein is CASSLDRPSTDTQYF. Full variable domain (remainder filled in from reference TRBV5-1 and TRBJ2-3): KAGVTQTPRYLIKTRGQQVTLSCSPISGHRSVSWYQQTPGQGLQFLFEYFSETQRNKGNFPGRFSGRQFSNSRSEMNVSTLELGDSALYLCASSLDRPSTDTQYFGPGTRLTVL.

This clonotype was seen a handful of times. This sequence joins TRBV6-5 and TRBJ2-7; 8 nucleotides agree with TRBD1. V gave up 8 bases and J gave up 2 bases; unmatched junction bases: 11. Per the germline V gene, CDR1 is MNHEY and CDR2 is SVGAGI. The CDR3 runs 15 residues. CDR3 sequence (DNA): TGTGCCAGCTATAGGATCGGACAGGGTCCCTACGAGCAGTACTTC. Translating it yields CASYRIGQGPYEQYF.

This clonotype was seen repeatedly, ten times or more. The chain recombines TRBV20-1 with TRBJ2-2, with 8 positions matching TRBD2. Germline values: CDR1 DFQATT, CDR2 SNEGSKA (reference sequence). Trimming removed 6 bases from V and 2 bases from J; junction bases left unmatched: 5. The CDR3 extends over 14 amino acids. The CDR3 is CSAPGLANTGELFF. The CDR3, as DNA: TGCAGTGCCCCTGGACTAGCCAACACCGGGGAGCTGTTTTTT.

This clonotype was counted ten times or more. The rearrangement links TRBV18 to TRBJ1-1; TRBD1 might be the D (6 bases). Trimming pared 4 bases from V and 0 bases from J, leaving 18 bases between. CDR3 size: 17 residues. The V gene's germline CDR1 is KGHSH and CDR2 LQKENI. This CDR3 is CASSLNLDSPLNTEAFF. CDR3 DNA sequence: TGTGCCAGCTCACTCAATTTGGACAGCCCCTTGAACACTGAAGCTTTCTTT.

In its sample, this clonotype was seen a few times. The V call is TRBV7-6, the J call TRBJ2-1, with 7 bases identical to TRBD2. J was trimmed by 0 bases and V by 1 base; bases with no gene match: 3. The CDR3 consists of 16 residues. CDR1 SGHVS and CDR2 FNYEAQ come from the germline V gene. The CDR3 bases are TGTGCCAGCAGCTTAGTCGGGAGGCACTCCTACAATGAGCAGTTCTTC. It is translated as CASSLVGRHSYNEQFF.

There are a few counts of this clonotype. The V gene is TRBV24-1, the J gene TRBJ2-7; 7 nucleotides agree with TRBD1. Germline CDR1 and CDR2: KGHDR and SFDVKD. The CDR3 is 13 amino acids. V trimming: 11 bases; J trimming: 4 bases; junction bases outside the gene matches: 10. The DNA of the CDR3 is TGTGCCAAATCGAGGGACAGTTATTACGAGCAGTACTTC. It is translated as CAKSRDSYYEQYF.

The table lists this clonotype with many counts. V is TRBV11-2 and J is TRBJ2-1; 8 bases fit TRBD1. J lost 5 bases, V lost 5 bases, and 11 bases had no gene match. Germline V gene lookup returns CDR1 SGHAT and CDR2 FQNNGV. The CDR3 has 16 residues. In DNA, the CDR3 is TGTGCCAGCAGCCCTCAACACGGACAGGGAAACAATGAGCAGTTCTTC. It specifies CASSPQHGQGNNEQFF.

This clonotype was detected many times. This chain connects TRBV29-1 to TRBJ1-4; D ambiguous. V gave up 7 bases and J gave up 5 bases, with 5 bases separating them. Looked up from germline, CDR1 is SQVTM and CDR2 is ANQGSEA. The CDR3 length is 10 residues. The CDR3 DNA is TGCAGCGCCCAAAATGAAAAACTGTTTTTT. Encoded protein: CSAQNEKLFF.

This clonotype was counted at least ten times. V and J are TRBV7-9 and TRBJ1-2, with D unclear. V lost 5 bases, J lost 8 bases, and 15 bases lay in between. This CDR3 is 13 amino acids long. Germline values: CDR1 SEHNR, CDR2 FQNEAQ (reference sequence). CDR3 in amino acids: CASSRNGMGGYTF. In nucleotides, the CDR3 is TGTGCCAGCAGCCGAAACGGCATGGGCGGCTACACCTTC.

V gene TRBV6-5 combines with J gene TRBJ2-5; D possibly corresponds to TRBD1 (6 bases). The CDR3 sequence is 13 residues long. Trimming removed 6 bases from V and 3 bases from J, with 11 bases in between. The germline V gene has CDR1 MNHEY and CDR2 SVGAGI. DNA for the CDR3: TGTGCCAGCAGCCTTCGACAGGAAGAGACCCAGTACTTC. This translates into CASSLRQEETQYF.

This clonotype was detected many times. The chain carries TRBV12-3 or TRBV12-4 and TRBJ2-7; D not resolved. This CDR3 is built from 13 residues. The V and J ends lost 1 base and 7 bases respectively, with 11 bases between them. The CDR3 nucleotides read TGTGCCAGCAGTTTAGTCAGTCTTGGAGAGCAGTACTTC. It specifies CASSLVSLGEQYF.

On this clonotype itself: This could be a read error, since a much larger clone is one nucleotide away. The V and J genes are TRBV10-2 and TRBJ1-2; D remains ambiguous. With 6 bases removed from V and 4 bases from J, the gap between germline ends came to 6 bases. Germline V CDR1 and CDR2: WSHSY, SAAADI. This CDR3 spans 11 amino acids. The CDR3 sequence is CASRDSYGYTF. CDR3 nucleotides: TGCGCCAGCAGAGACTCCTATGGCTACACCTTC.

The genes are TRBV29-1 and TRBJ2-1, with 8 bases aligning to TRBD1. This CDR3 region has 12 residues. Germline V lookup: CDR1 SQVTM, CDR2 ANQGSEA. Germline trimming cut 3 bases from V and 10 bases from J; bases unmatched to any gene: 5. The CDR3 DNA reads as TGCAGCGTTGATCAGGGGGCCGGAGAGCAGTTCTTC. Residues: CSVDQGAGEQFF.

In this sample, this clonotype turned up once. The chain links TRBV12-3 or TRBV12-4 to TRBJ2-3; 10 bases fit TRBD2. Losses at the gene ends were 6 bases for V and 1 base for J; bases not matched to a gene: 1. This CDR3 has 14 residues. The chain's CDR3 is CASSGLAGTDTQYF. CDR3 DNA: TGTGCCAGCAGCGGACTAGCGGGCACAGATACGCAGTATTTT.

The rearrangement uses TRBV9 and TRBJ2-1; 11 bases are a match to TRBD2. Per the germline V gene, CDR1 is SGDLS and CDR2 is YYNGEE. The V gene end was trimmed by 6 bases and the J gene end by 4 bases; junction bases not matched to a gene: 21. This CDR3 has 20 residues. This chain's CDR3 is CASTINPGASGRIEYNEQFF. The CDR3 DNA reads TGTGCCAGCACCATTAACCCGGGGGCTAGCGGGAGGATTGAATACAATGAGCAGTTCTTC. Drawing the rest from reference TRBV9 and TRBJ2-1, the complete variable domain is DSGVTQTPKHLITATGQRVTLRCSPRSGDLSVYWYQQSLDQGLQFLIQYYNGEERAKGNILERFSAQQFPDLHSELNLSSLELGDSALYFCASTINPGASGRIEYNEQFFGPGTRLTVL.

This clonotype was seen many times. This chain connects TRBV29-1 to TRBJ1-1; the D is unclear. The V end was cut by 3 bases, the J end by 8 bases, with 10 bases between. CDR1 SQVTM and CDR2 ANQGSEA come from the germline V gene. This CDR3 contains 11 residues. The CDR3 reads CSVDVGVEAFF. CDR3 bases: TGCAGCGTTGACGTAGGAGTAGAAGCTTTCTTT.

The rearrangement links TRBV18 to TRBJ2-7; D is tentatively TRBD1 or TRBD2 (5 bases each). The CDR3 contains 11 residues. Trimming cost V 3 bases and J 7 bases, with 7 bases left between them. The germline gives CDR1 KGHSH, CDR2 LQKENI. The CDR3 region is CASSPREEQYF. The CDR3 DNA is TGTGCCAGCTCACCCAGGGAGGAGCAGTACTTC.

This clonotype occurred a few times. The genes are TRBV19 and TRBJ2-1, with TRBD2 matching over 8 bases. The V gene end was trimmed by 7 bases and the J gene end by 9 bases; junction bases not matched to a gene: 14. Germline CDR1 and CDR2: LNHDA and SQIVND (reference sequence). The CDR3 has 15 residues. CDR3 coding DNA: TGTGCCAGTAAAGCCGGGACTAGTGGAGTCGGTGAGCAGTTCTTC. This gives the protein CASKAGTSGVGEQFF. Full variable domain (missing parts from reference TRBV19 and TRBJ2-1): DGGITQSPKYLFRKEGQNVTLSCEQNLNHDAMYWYRQDPGQGLRLIYYSQIVNDFQKGDIAEGYSVSREKKESFPLTVTSAQKNPTAFYLCASKAGTSGVGEQFFGPGTRLTVL.

This clonotype occurred many times. The genes are TRBV7-9 and TRBJ1-6; D not certain. Deletions cut 5 bases from V and 7 bases from J, with 15 bases between. The CDR3 has 15 amino acids. Germline V gene data show CDR1 as SEHNR and CDR2 as FQNEAQ (reference sequence). This CDR3 reads CASSLPRQKNSPLHF. CDR3 in DNA: TGTGCCAGCAGCCTTCCTCGGCAGAAAAATTCACCCCTCCACTTT.